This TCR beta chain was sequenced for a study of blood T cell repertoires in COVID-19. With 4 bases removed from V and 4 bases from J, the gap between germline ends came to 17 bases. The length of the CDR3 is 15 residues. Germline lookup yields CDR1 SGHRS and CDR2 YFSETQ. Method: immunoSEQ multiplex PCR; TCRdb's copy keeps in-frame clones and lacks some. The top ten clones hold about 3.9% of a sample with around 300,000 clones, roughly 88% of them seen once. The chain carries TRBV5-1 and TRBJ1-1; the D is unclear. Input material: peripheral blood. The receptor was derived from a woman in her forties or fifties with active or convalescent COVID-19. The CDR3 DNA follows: TGCGCCAGCAGCACCGGCCCTTTTCGGGGCACTGAAGCTTTCTTT. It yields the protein CASSTGPFRGTEAFF. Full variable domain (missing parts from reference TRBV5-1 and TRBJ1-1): KAGVTQTPRYLIKTRGQQVTLSCSPISGHRSVSWYQQTPGQGLQFLFEYFSETQRNKGNFPGRFSGRQFSNSRSEMNVSTLELGDSALYLCASSTGPFRGTEAFFGQGTRLTVV.